The sequence of this T cell receptor (beta chain) was determined in a study of PD-1 blockade in classical Hodgkin lymphoma. Germline V gives CDR1 MNHNS, CDR2 SASEGT. V was clipped by 0 bases and J by 15 bases; unmatched bases: 9. The CDR3 totals 15 residues. Assay used: immunoSEQ multiplex PCR; TCRdb lists only in-frame clones, some missing. In the table there are more than 25,000 clones, 85% of which are singletons. Whole-study results and caveats: Reported findings placed baseline TCR diversity lower in newly diagnosed patients (compared with healthy donors).

Every patient experienced relapse after autologous stem cell transplantation, and brentuximab vedotin exposure varied. CD4+ T cells were purified from thawed PBMCs by magnetic negative selection. As to this clone: Its target is unknown.

The V and J genes are TRBV6-1 and TRBJ2-1, with 12 bases aligning to TRBD2. The sample consisted of CD4+ T cells from blood, taken at baseline. This TCR was sampled from a human donor with classical Hodgkin lymphoma. CDR3 nucleotide sequence: TGTGCCAGCAGTGAAGCGCGGACTAGCGGGGCCCTGGGGTTCTTC. This translates into CASSEARTSGALGFF.